The clone carrying this TCR beta chain was found a few times. This sample stems from a study of early T cells in non-severe SARS-CoV-2 infection. Each CDR3 protein gets one entry after TCRdb re-called the 5' RACE reads with MiXCR. The sample records 75,000 to 100,000 distinct CDR3 sequences, around 15% being singletons. This CDR3 is built from 14 residues. Germline CDR1 and CDR2: SGHTA and FQGTGA. V shed 9 bases, J shed 6 bases, and the junction held 8 bases outside the gene matches. The sequenced material came from whole blood. The receptor comes from an adult who was a healthcare worker with PCR-confirmed SARS-CoV-2 infection or an uninfected control (not recorded which). The rearrangement uses TRBV7-3 and TRBJ2-3; 11 positions match TRBD2. As DNA, the CDR3 is TGTGCCAGTTCACTAGCGGGAGCCTCCGATACGCAGTATTTT. Its translation: CASSLAGASDTQYF.